One and the same sample provided the 10 T cell receptor beta chains below, sequenced in a study of beta chain features in type 1 diabetes (dated by TCRdb to the late 2010s). On the study overall, not on this receptor specifically: A moderate but significant shortening of TCRB CDR3 length was observed in type 1 diabetes patients in all four CD4+ subsets.

No antigen has been identified for these receptors. Libraries were prepared through the immunoSEQ multiplex PCR assay. All of the isolated RNA was reverse transcribed with the High Capacity cDNA Reverse Transcription Kit, so expressed TCRB transcripts were sequenced. Entries here come from immuneACCESS through TCRdb and include only in-frame sequences with V and J called. Some clones fail to appear in such tables; in the studies checked, an unresolved V gene covers under half of the shortfall, and the cause of the remainder is unknown. A total of 150,000 to 190,000 clones appear in this sample, about 9.4% of them only once. Approximately 0.46% of the sample rests with the top ten. Sequenced sample: central memory CD4+ T cells from blood. Receptors were obtained from a man aged 25 to 40 with type 1 diabetes.

This clone was detected a few times. The gene calls are TRBV4-1 and TRBJ2-3; D is possibly TRBD2 (5 bases). This CDR3 is 16 amino acids long. With 1 base removed from V and 0 bases from J, the gap between germline ends came to 11 bases. Germline CDR1 reads MGHRA; CDR2 reads YSYEKL. CDR3 in amino acids: CASSQVWTQSTDTQYF. In DNA form, the CDR3 reads TGCGCCAGCAGCCAAGTGTGGACTCAGAGCACAGATACGCAGTATTTT.

This sequence joins TRBV18 and TRBJ2-7; D possibly corresponds to TRBD1 (5 bases). The germline gives CDR1 KGHSH, CDR2 LQKENI. V was trimmed by 2 bases and J by 0 bases, leaving 11 bases between them. This CDR3 has 15 amino acids. CDR3 loop: CASSPAVDTSYEQYF. Here the CDR3 DNA reads TGTGCCAGCTCACCAGCCGTGGACACCTCCTACGAGCAGTACTTC.

This clone was detected only a few times. The V gene is TRBV6-1, the J gene TRBJ2-3; 9 bases map to TRBD2. Germline CDR1 reads MNHNS; CDR2 reads SASEGT. CDR3 size: 15 residues. With V trimmed by 4 bases and J by 3 bases, 5 bases remained unmatched. The CDR3 is CASSVTSGYTDTQYF. Written as DNA, the CDR3 is TGTGCCAGCAGTGTGACTAGCGGTTATACAGATACGCAGTATTTT.

This clone was observed a few times. CDR3 coding DNA: TGCAGCGTTGCCCCCTCATGGGGCATACGAGATACGCAGTATTTT. Protein: CSVAPSWGIRDTQYF. This rearrangement joins TRBV29-1 to TRBJ2-3; tentatively, D is TRBD1 (5 bases). Trimming took 4 bases from V and 5 from J, leaving 19 bases between them. The CDR3 contains 15 residues. Germline V gene sequence: CDR1 SQVTM, CDR2 ANQGSEA.

The V call is TRBV7-2, the J call TRBJ1-3, with D uncertain. With 5 bases removed from V and 0 bases from J, the gap between germline ends came to 11 bases. The germline V gene has CDR1 SGHTA and CDR2 FQGNSA. The CDR3 is made up of 15 amino acids. The CDR3 sequence: CASSVTSVSGNTIYF. CDR3 DNA sequence: TGTGCCAGCAGCGTGACATCCGTCTCTGGAAACACCATATATTTT.

The chain couples TRBV18 to TRBJ2-5, with TRBD1 matching 9 bases. CDR1 and CDR2 (germline): KGHSH, LQKENI. CDR3 length equals 15 residues. The V segment lost 5 bases and the J segment 1 base; nucleotides outside the gene matches: 5. This CDR3 is CASSDGTGFQETQYF. In DNA, the CDR3 is TGTGCCAGCTCAGACGGGACAGGGTTCCAAGAGACCCAGTACTTC.

This clone appeared a few times. This chain uses TRBV5-1 with TRBJ2-7, with TRBD2 matching 8 bases. Germline CDR1 and CDR2: SGHRS and YFSETQ. The CDR3 runs 15 residues. J was trimmed by 1 base and V by 4 bases; bases with no gene match: 7. The CDR3 here is CASSASGTRSYEQYF. DNA for the CDR3: TGCGCCAGCAGCGCATCCGGGACTAGATCCTACGAGCAGTACTTC.

This chain joins TRBV19 and TRBJ2-1, with 7 bases aligning to TRBD2. Per the germline V gene, CDR1 is LNHDA and CDR2 is SQIVND (reference sequence). J lost 10 bases, V lost 5 bases, and 11 bases had no gene match. CDR3 length: 14 amino acids. The CDR3 DNA reads TGTGCCAGTAGTGAGCAATACCTAGCGGAGGAGCAGTTCTTC. Its protein product is CASSEQYLAEEQFF.

The J gene is TRBJ1-4, the V gene TRBV4-2; possibly TRBD1 for D (6 bases). CDR1 LGHNA and CDR2 YNFKEQ come from the germline V gene. This CDR3 contains 14 residues. V gave up 6 bases and J gave up 5 bases, with 13 bases separating them. The CDR3 sequence: CASSLGGVNEKLFF. The CDR3 DNA reads TGTGCCAGCAGTCTAGGGGGGGTGAATGAAAAACTGTTTTTT.

This chain links TRBV5-1 with TRBJ1-4, with TRBD1 matching over 7 bases. J gave up 5 bases and V 4 bases, and 8 bases lay outside the gene matches. The germline V gene has CDR1 SGHRS and CDR2 YFSETQ. CDR3 length: 15 residues. In DNA, the CDR3 is TGCGCCAGCAGCCCCGATGGGACAGCAAATGAAAAACTGTTTTTT. Translated: CASSPDGTANEKLFF.